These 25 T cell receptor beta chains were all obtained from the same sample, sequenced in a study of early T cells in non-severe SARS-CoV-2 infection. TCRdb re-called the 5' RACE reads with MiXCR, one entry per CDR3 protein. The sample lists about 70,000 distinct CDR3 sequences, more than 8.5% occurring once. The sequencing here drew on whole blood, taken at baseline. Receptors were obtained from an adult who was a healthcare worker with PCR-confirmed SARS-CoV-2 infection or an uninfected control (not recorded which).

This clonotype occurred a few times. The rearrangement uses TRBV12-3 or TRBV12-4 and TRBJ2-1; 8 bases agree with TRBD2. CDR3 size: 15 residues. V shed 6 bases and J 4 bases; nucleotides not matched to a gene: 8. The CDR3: CASRHPGLGYNEQFF. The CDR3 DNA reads TGTGCCAGCAGACATCCGGGACTAGGGTACAATGAGCAGTTCTTC.

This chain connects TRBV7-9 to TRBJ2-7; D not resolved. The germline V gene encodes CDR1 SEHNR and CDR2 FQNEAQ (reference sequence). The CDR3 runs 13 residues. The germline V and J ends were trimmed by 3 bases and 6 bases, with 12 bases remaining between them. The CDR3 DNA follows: TGTGCCAGCAGCTTGGTGCCAGAGCTCGAGCAGTACTTC. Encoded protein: CASSLVPELEQYF.

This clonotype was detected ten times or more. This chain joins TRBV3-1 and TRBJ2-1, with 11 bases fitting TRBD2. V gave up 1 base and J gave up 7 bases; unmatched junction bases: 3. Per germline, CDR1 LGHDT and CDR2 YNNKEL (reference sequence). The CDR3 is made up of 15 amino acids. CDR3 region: CASSQGLAGINEQFF. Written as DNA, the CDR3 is TGTGCCAGCAGCCAAGGACTAGCGGGAATTAATGAGCAGTTCTTC.

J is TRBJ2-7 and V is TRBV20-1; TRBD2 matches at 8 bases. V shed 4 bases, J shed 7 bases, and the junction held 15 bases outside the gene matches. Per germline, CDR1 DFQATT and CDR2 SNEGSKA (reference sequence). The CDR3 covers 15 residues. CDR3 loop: CSAKFSGNPRGEQYF. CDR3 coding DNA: TGCAGTGCTAAGTTTAGCGGGAATCCTCGTGGGGAGCAGTACTTC.

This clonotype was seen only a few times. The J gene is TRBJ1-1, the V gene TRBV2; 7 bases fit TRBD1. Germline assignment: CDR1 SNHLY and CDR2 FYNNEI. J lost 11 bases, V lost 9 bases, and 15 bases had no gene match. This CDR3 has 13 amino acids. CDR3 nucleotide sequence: TGTGCCAGAGTAGAGGGGGCCCCGGAGAATGCTTTCTTT. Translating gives CARVEGAPENAFF. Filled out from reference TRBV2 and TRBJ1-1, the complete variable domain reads EPEVTQTPSHQVTQMGQEVILRCVPISNHLYFYWYRQILGQKVEFLVSFYNNEISEKSEIFDDQFSVERPDGSNFTLKIRSTKLEDSAMYFCARVEGAPENAFFGQGTRLTVV.

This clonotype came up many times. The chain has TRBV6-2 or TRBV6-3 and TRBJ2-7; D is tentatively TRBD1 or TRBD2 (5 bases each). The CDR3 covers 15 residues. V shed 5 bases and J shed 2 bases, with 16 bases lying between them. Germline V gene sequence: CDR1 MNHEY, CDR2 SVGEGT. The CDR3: CASSTRRDGPYEQYF. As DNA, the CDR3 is TGTGCCAGCAGTACGCGCCGGGACGGCCCCTACGAGCAGTACTTC.

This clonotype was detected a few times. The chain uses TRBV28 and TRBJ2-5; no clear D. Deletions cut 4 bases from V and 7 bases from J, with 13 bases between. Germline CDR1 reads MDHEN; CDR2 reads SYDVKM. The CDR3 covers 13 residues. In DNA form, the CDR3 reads TGTGCCAGCAGTTCTCCCACCTGGTGGACCCAGTACTTC. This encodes CASSSPTWWTQYF.

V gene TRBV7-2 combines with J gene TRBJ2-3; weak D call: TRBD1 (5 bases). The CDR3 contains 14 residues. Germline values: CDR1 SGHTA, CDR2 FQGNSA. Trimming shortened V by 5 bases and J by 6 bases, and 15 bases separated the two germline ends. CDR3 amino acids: CASSRPSQGDTQYF. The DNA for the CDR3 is TGTGCCAGCAGCCGCCCATCTCAGGGTGATACGCAGTATTTT.

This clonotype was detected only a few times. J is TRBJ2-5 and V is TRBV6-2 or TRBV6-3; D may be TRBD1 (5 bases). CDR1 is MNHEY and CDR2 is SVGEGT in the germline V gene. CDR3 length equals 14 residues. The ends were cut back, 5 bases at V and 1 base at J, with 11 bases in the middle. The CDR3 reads CASSLRQTQETQYF. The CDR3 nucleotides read TGTGCCAGCAGTCTACGACAGACCCAAGAGACCCAGTACTTC.

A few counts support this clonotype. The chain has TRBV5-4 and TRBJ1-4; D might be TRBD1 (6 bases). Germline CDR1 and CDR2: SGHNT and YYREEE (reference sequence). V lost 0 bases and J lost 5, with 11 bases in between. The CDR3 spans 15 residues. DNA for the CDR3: TGTGCCAGCAGCTTGGGCGGACAGAGAAATGAAAAACTGTTTTTT. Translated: CASSLGGQRNEKLFF.

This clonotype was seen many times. Written as DNA, the CDR3 is TGTGCCAGCAGTTTATCACAGGGGGCGCGCGGCTACACCTTC. Its protein product is CASSLSQGARGYTF. This chain uses TRBV28 with TRBJ1-2; 9 nucleotides agree with TRBD1. CDR1 is MDHEN and CDR2 is SYDVKM in the germline V gene. The length of the CDR3 is 14 residues. V was clipped by 1 base and J by 8 bases; unmatched bases: 5.

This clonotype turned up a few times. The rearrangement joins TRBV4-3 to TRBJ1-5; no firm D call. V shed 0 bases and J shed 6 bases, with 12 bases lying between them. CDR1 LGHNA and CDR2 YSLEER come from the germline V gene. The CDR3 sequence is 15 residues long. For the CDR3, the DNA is TGCGCCAGCAGCCAAGATAGCGGATGGGGTCAGCCCCAGCATTTT. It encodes CASSQDSGWGQPQHF.

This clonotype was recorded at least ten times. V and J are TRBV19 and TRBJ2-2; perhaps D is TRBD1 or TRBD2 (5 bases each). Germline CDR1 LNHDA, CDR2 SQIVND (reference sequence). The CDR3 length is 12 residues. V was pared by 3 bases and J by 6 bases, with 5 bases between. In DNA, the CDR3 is TGTGCCAGTAGTATGGGGGCCGGGGAGCTGTTTTTT. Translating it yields CASSMGAGELFF.

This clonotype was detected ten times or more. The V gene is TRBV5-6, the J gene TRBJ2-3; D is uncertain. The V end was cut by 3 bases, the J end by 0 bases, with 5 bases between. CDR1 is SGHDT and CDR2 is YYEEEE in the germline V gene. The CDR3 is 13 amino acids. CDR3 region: CASSWASTDTQYF. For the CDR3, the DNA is TGTGCCAGCAGCTGGGCTAGCACAGATACGCAGTATTTT.

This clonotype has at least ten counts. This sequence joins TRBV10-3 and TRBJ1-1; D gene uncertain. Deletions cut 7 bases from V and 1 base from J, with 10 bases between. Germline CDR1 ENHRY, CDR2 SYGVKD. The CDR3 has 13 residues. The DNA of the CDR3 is TGTGCCATCAAAGCGAGGGAGAACACTGAAGCTTTCTTT. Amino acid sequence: CAIKARENTEAFF.

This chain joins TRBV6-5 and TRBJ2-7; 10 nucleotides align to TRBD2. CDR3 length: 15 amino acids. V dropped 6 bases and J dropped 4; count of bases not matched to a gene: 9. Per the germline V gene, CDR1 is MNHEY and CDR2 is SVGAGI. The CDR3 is CASRSSGSSLYEQYF. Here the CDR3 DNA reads TGTGCCAGCAGGTCTAGCGGGAGTTCCCTTTACGAGCAGTACTTC.

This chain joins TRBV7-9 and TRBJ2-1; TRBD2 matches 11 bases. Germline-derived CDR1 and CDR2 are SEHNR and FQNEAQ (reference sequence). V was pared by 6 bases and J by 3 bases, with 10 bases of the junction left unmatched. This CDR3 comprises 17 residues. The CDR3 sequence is CASSWGTSGTIYNEQFF. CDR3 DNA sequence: TGTGCCAGCAGTTGGGGGACTAGCGGAACCATCTACAATGAGCAGTTCTTC.

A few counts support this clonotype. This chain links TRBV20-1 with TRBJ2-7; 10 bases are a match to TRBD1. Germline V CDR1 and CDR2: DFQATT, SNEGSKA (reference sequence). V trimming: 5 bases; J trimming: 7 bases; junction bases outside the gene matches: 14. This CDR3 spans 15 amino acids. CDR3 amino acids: CSALNTGTGVREQYF. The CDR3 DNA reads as TGCAGTGCTTTGAACACCGGGACAGGGGTTCGAGAGCAGTACTTC.

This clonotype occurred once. CDR3: CASSGTMNTEAFF. The DNA of the CDR3 is TGTGCCAGCAGTGGGACAATGAACACTGAAGCTTTCTTT. This chain connects TRBV28 to TRBJ1-1; D perhaps matches TRBD1 (6 bases). The CDR3 runs 13 residues. Germline V gene sequence: CDR1 MDHEN, CDR2 SYDVKM. Between the trimmed V and J ends, which lost 5 bases and 0 bases, there was a span of 7 bases.

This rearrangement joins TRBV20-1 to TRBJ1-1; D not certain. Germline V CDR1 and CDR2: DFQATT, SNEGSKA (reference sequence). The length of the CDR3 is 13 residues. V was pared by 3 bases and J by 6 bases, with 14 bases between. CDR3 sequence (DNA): TGCAGTGCTAGCTATTTCGGGAGGGCTGAAGCTTTCTTT. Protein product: CSASYFGRAEAFF.

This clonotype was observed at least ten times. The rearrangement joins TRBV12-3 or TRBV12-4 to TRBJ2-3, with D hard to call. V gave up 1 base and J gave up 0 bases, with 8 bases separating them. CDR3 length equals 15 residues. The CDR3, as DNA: TGTGCCAGCAGTTTAGACGGAGCTAGCACAGATACGCAGTATTTT. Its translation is CASSLDGASTDTQYF.

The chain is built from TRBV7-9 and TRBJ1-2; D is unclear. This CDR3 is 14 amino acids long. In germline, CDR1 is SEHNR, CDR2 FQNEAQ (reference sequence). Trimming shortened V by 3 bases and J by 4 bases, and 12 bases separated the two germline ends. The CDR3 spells CASSLEQTTYGYTF. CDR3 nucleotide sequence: TGTGCCAGCAGCTTGGAACAGACAACCTATGGCTACACCTTC.

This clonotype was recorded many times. CDR3 nucleotides: TGCAGCGTTGATAATCCGGGGGCTACTGGCTACACCTTC. Translating it yields CSVDNPGATGYTF. This chain connects TRBV29-1 to TRBJ1-2, with D possibly being TRBD1 (6 bases). With 3 bases removed from V and 7 bases from J, the gap between germline ends came to 15 bases. This CDR3 spans 13 amino acids. Per germline, CDR1 SQVTM and CDR2 ANQGSEA.

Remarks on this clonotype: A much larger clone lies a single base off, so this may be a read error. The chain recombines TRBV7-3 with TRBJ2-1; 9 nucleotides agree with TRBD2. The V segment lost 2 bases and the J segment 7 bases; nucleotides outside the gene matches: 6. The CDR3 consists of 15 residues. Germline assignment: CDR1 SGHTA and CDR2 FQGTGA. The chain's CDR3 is CASSLVAGGTNEQFF. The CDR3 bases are TGTGCCAGCAGCTTAGTTGCGGGAGGGACAAATGAGCAGTTCTTC.

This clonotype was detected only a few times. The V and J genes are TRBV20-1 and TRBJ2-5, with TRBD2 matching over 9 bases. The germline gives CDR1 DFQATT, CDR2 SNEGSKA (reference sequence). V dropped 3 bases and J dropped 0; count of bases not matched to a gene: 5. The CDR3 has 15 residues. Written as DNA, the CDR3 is TGCAGTGCTAGTGGGACTAGCTGGTACCAAGAGACCCAGTACTTC. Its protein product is CSASGTSWYQETQYF.